The 19 T cell receptor beta chains in this list originate from one sample, sequenced in a study of T cells in Graves' hyperthyroidism and ophthalmopathy. RNA transcripts gave rise to amplified TCR beta CDR3 regions. TCR CDR3 underwent first-round RT-PCR with the HTBI primer set. TCRdb called the multiplex PCR reads again in MiXCR, with one record for every CDR3 protein. The sample has 600,000 or so distinct CDR3 sequences; 46% are singletons. Sequenced: peripheral blood or thyroid tissue (not recorded which). The receptors shown here come from a young woman with Graves' hyperthyroidism.

The V call is TRBV7-9, the J call TRBJ1-2; 7 bases are shared with TRBD1. Germline V lookup: CDR1 SEHNR, CDR2 FQNEAQ (reference sequence). With V trimmed by 5 bases and J by 5 bases, 11 bases remained unmatched. The CDR3 sequence is 15 residues long. CDR3 sequence (DNA): TGTGCCAGCAGCCCAAGTCCCGGGACAGCGTATGGCTACACCTTC. This sequence encodes CASSPSPGTAYGYTF.

Turning to this clonotype: This may arise from a read error, as a much more abundant clone is one base away. The chain recombines TRBV7-8 with TRBJ1-4; 7 bases agree with TRBD1. The CDR3 spans 13 residues. Per germline, CDR1 SGHVS and CDR2 FQNEAQ. The CDR3 DNA follows: TGTGCCAGCTTGGTAGGGACAGATGAAAAACTGCTTTTT. Translation: CASLVGTDEKLLF.

The chain is built from TRBV20-1 and TRBJ2-7, with D perhaps TRBD2 (6 bases). Germline CDR1 and CDR2: DFQATT and SNEGSKA (reference sequence). This CDR3 region has 15 residues. Trimming removed 0 bases from V and 4 bases from J, with 16 bases in between. CDR3 region: CSARDRKVGGYEQYF. The CDR3 nucleotides read TGCAGTGCTAGAGATAGAAAAGTGGGGGGATACGAGCAGTACTTC.

V usage is TRBV12-5 and J usage is TRBJ2-5, with 10 bases lining up with TRBD2. V lost 2 bases, J lost 4 bases, and 13 bases stayed unmatched. Germline lookup yields CDR1 LGHNT and CDR2 FRNRAP. The CDR3 is 18 amino acids. The CDR3 DNA sequence: TGTGCTAGTGGTTTGATACCCCTCGGTAGCGGGAGGAGAGAGACCCAGTACTTC. Protein product: CASGLIPLGSGRRETQYF.

This clonotype turned up a few times. V usage is TRBV9 and J usage is TRBJ1-3, with 7 positions matching TRBD1. V lost 0 bases to trimming and J lost 7 bases; unmatched junction nucleotides: 4. CDR1 and CDR2 from the germline V gene are SGDLS and YYNGEE. There are 14 residues in the CDR3. CDR3 residues: CASSVGVGQNTIYF. The CDR3 DNA sequence: TGTGCCAGCAGCGTAGGAGTGGGACAGAACACCATATATTTT.

This rearrangement joins TRBV7-2 to TRBJ2-3; D is ambiguous. Germline CDR1 and CDR2: SGHTA and FQGNSA. This CDR3 has 11 residues. The V end was cut by 11 bases, the J end by 4 bases, with 10 bases between. DNA for the CDR3: TGTGCCCTCGGCGGTGCAGATACGCAGTATTTT. The encoded protein is CALGGADTQYF.

The chain uses TRBV7-9 and TRBJ2-5, with no clear D. The CDR3 is made up of 14 amino acids. Germline CDR1 and CDR2: SEHNR and FQNEAQ (reference sequence). Trimming left V 2 bases short and J 2 bases short, with 9 bases between. Written as DNA, the CDR3 is TGTGCCAGCAGCTTATCCCAGGTTCAAGAGACCCAGTACTTC. The encoded protein is CASSLSQVQETQYF.

This clonotype was found a few times. The J gene is TRBJ1-2, the V gene TRBV5-1, with 7 bases identical to TRBD1. With V trimmed by 4 bases and J by 2 bases, 8 bases remained unmatched. The CDR3 loop spans 15 amino acids. Germline lookup yields CDR1 SGHRS and CDR2 YFSETQ. The CDR3 here is CASSAMGQSNYGYTF. The DNA of the CDR3 is TGCGCCAGCAGCGCAATGGGACAGTCAAACTATGGCTACACCTTC.

This chain joins TRBV7-2 and TRBJ2-5, with 11 nucleotides matching TRBD2. The J call may be in error: the DNA end matches TRBJ2-1 better. CDR3 length equals 17 residues. The germline gives CDR1 SGHTA, CDR2 FQGNSA. CDR3 sequence reads: CASSLLLAGVPYNEQFF. The DNA for the CDR3 is TGTGCCAGCAGCTTATTACTAGCGGGAGTCCCCTACAATGAGCAGTTCTTC.

This clonotype was counted a few times. At one end the junction does not follow the germline gene, possibly because of a read error. The chain combines TRBV7-3 with TRBJ1-5, with 7 bases fitting TRBD1. There are 14 residues in the CDR3. Per the germline V gene, CDR1 is SGHTA and CDR2 is FQGTGA. The CDR3 region is CASSQDRINQPQHF. The CDR3 DNA sequence: TGCGCCAGCAGCCAGGACAGGATAAATCAGCCCCAGCATTTT.

The V and J genes are TRBV11-2 and TRBJ1-1, with a weak D call TRBD1 (6 bases). Germline values: CDR1 SGHAT, CDR2 FQNNGV. The CDR3 contains 16 residues. Between the trimmed V and J ends, which lost 4 bases and 5 bases, there was a span of 20 bases. The CDR3 sequence: CASSSFPRGAKTEAFF. In DNA form, the CDR3 reads TGTGCCAGCAGCTCATTTCCGAGGGGGGCGAAAACTGAAGCTTTCTTT.

The chain is built from TRBV7-9 and TRBJ2-7, with D perhaps assigned TRBD1 or TRBD2 (5 bases each). CDR1 is SEHNR, CDR2 FQNEAQ, per germline (reference sequence). V lost 6 bases, J lost 4 bases, and 13 bases lay in between. This CDR3 comprises 13 residues. CDR3 loop: CASSRPGPYEQYF. CDR3 DNA: TGTGCCAGCAGTCGACCGGGGCCGTACGAGCAGTACTTC.

The chain combines TRBV10-3 with TRBJ2-7, with TRBD2 matching 10 bases. The V and J ends lost 10 bases and 5 bases, in that order; junction bases with no gene match: 14. This CDR3 is built from 15 residues. CDR1 and CDR2 from the germline V gene are ENHRY and SYGVKD. DNA for the CDR3: TGTGCCAGCAGAGTAGCGGGAGGAGGAGCCGACGAGCAGTACTTC. This encodes CASRVAGGGADEQYF.

The chain is built from TRBV24-1 and TRBJ1-5, with 7 bases identical to TRBD1. The CDR3 consists of 16 residues. Germline V gene sequence: CDR1 KGHDR, CDR2 SFDVKD. V was clipped by 4 bases and J by 0 bases; unmatched bases: 5. The CDR3, as DNA: TGTGCCACCAGTGAGCCTGGGACAGATAGCAATCAGCCCCAGCATTTT. Encoded protein: CATSEPGTDSNQPQHF.

The chain is built from TRBV15 and TRBJ1-1; D call uncertain. V was pared by 4 bases and J by 1 base, with 10 bases between. Germline CDR1 LNHNV, CDR2 YYDKDF (reference sequence). This CDR3 spans 14 amino acids. The CDR3: CATSIDYRNTEAFF. CDR3 nucleotide sequence: TGTGCCACCAGCATCGATTACAGGAACACTGAAGCTTTCTTT.

The chain couples TRBV28 to TRBJ1-2, with D possibly matching TRBD1 (5 bases). Germline CDR1 MDHEN, CDR2 SYDVKM. There are 15 residues in the CDR3. Trimming removed 7 bases at V and 0 bases at J, with 15 bases between. In DNA, the CDR3 is TGTGCCAGCATCCCTGGGACGGCGCCTAACTATGGCTACACCTTC. Protein sequence: CASIPGTAPNYGYTF.

The V gene is TRBV10-3, the J gene TRBJ1-5; possible D gene TRBD1, 6 bases. The CDR3 runs 11 residues. Germline loops: CDR1 ENHRY, CDR2 SYGVKD. Here the CDR3 reads CAMQGRQPQHF. CDR3 sequence (DNA): TGTGCTATGCAGGGGAGACAGCCCCAGCATTTT.

This clonotype came up a few times. The V gene is TRBV7-9, the J gene TRBJ1-5; 8 bases fit TRBD1. The trim removed 3 bases at V and 5 bases at J, leaving 6 bases unmatched. This CDR3 has 15 amino acids. Germline V gene lookup returns CDR1 SEHNR and CDR2 FQNEAQ (reference sequence). In DNA form, the CDR3 reads TGTGCCAGCAGCTTGGGACAGGATTGGCATCAGCCCCAGCATTTT. Protein: CASSLGQDWHQPQHF.

This clonotype has only a few counts. CDR3: CASSTQGQYF. CDR3 DNA: TGTGCCAGCAGTACCCAGGGGCAGTACTTC. J is TRBJ2-7 and V is TRBV12-3 or TRBV12-4; a weak D match, TRBD1 (5 bases). Deletions cut 5 bases from V and 9 bases from J, with 8 bases between. CDR3 length: 10 residues.